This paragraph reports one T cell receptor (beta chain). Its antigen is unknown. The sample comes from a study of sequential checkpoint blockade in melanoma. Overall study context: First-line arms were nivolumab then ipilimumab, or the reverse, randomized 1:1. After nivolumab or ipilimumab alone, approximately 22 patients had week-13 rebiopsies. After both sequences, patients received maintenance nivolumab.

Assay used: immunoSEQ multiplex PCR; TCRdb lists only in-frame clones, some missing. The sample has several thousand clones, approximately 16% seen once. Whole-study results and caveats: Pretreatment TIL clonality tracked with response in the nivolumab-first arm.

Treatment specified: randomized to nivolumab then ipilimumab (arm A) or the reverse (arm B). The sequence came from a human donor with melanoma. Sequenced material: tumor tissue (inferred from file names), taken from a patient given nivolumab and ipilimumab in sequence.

The CDR3 is CAWRASGQGYEQYF. The CDR3 bases are TGTGCCTGGAGGGCATCAGGGCAGGGATACGAGCAGTACTTC. The J gene is TRBJ2-7, the V gene TRBV30; maybe TRBD1 (5 bases). The CDR3 extends over 14 amino acids. Trimming removed 3 bases at V and 4 bases at J, with 16 bases between. In germline, CDR1 is GTSNPN, CDR2 SVGIG (reference sequence).